This paragraph covers one T cell receptor beta chain sequence. As processed by the authors: By means of reference gene primer amplification, nucleated cell counts were estimated. Some clones are missing from TCRdb's copy, which holds only in-frame ones; the method was immunoSEQ multiplex PCR. V, J and clone size were drawn from that table, and D and trimming were deduced from the DNA. This table has 95,000 or so clones, roughly 90% appearing once. Germline CDR1 reads SGHVS; CDR2 reads FNYEAQ. The junction had 2 bases not matched to a gene; V was cut back by 1 base and J by 0 bases. The CDR3 totals 15 residues. The sample belongs to a study of blood T cell repertoires in COVID-19.

The chain employs TRBV7-6 and TRBJ2-7; 8 bases match TRBD1. Specimen: peripheral blood. The receptor was isolated from an elderly man with active or convalescent COVID-19. This CDR3 is CASSLGQGHSYEQYF. The DNA of the CDR3 is TGTGCCAGCAGCTTAGGACAGGGGCACTCCTACGAGCAGTACTTC.